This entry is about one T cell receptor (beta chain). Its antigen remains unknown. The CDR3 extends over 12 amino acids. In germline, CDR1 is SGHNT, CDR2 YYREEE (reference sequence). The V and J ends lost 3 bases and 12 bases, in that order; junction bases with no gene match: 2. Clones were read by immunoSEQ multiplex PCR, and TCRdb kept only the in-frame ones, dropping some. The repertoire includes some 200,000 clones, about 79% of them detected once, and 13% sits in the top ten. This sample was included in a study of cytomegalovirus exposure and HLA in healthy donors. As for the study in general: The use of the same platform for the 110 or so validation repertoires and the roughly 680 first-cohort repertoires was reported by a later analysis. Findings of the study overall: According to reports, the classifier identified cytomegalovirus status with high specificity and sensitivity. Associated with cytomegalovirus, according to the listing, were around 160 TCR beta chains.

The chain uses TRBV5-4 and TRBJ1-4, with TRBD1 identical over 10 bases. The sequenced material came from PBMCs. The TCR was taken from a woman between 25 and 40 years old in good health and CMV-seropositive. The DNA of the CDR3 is TGTGCCAGCAGCTATGGACAGGGGGAACTGTTTTTT. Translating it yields CASSYGQGELFF.